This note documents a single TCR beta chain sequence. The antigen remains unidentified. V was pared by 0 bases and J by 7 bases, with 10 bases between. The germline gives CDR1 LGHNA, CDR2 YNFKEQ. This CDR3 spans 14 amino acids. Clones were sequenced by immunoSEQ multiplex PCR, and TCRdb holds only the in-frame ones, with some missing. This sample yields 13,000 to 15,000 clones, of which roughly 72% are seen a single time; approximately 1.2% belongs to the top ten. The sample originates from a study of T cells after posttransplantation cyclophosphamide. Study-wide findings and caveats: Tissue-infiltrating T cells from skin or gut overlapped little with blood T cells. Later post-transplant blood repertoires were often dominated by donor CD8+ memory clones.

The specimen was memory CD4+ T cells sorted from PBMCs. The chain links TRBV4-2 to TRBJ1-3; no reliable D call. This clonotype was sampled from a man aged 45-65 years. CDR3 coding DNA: TGTGCCAGCAGCCAAGAGGAAGTGGGCAACACCATATATTTT. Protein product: CASSQEEVGNTIYF.